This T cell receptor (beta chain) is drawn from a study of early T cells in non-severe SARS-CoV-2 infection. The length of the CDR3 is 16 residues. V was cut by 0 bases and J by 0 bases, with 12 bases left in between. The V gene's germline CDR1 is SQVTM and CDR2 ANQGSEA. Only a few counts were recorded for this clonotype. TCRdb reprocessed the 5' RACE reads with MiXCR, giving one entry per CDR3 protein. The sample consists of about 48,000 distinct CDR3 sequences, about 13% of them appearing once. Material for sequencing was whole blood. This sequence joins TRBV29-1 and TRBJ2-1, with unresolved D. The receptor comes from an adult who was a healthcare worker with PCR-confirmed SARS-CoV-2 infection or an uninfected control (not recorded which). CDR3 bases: TGCAGCGTTGAAGATTTTGGACGATACTCCTACAATGAGCAGTTCTTC. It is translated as CSVEDFGRYSYNEQFF.